The entry that follows covers one T cell receptor (beta chain) sequence. These data are taken from a study of human T cells and chemical hapten exposure. The CDR3 sequence is 14 residues long. Germline CDR1 MNHNS, CDR2 SASEGT. Deletions cut 6 bases from V and 0 bases from J, with 9 bases between. The time point was: pre-sensitization, week 0. The treatment here: therapeutic diphenylcyclopropenone sensitization with weekly scalp DPC. Unique molecular identifiers were attached to individual cDNA molecules within the library. A single record per CDR3 protein comes from TCRdb applying MiXCR to the RACE reads. The sample holds roughly 250,000 distinct CDR3 sequences, approximately 8.6% seen once.

This specimen was whole blood, taken in connection with sensitization to the hapten diphenylcyclopropenone (DPC). The TCR was taken from a woman aged 40 to 50 with alopecia areata. Some clones in this sample may be carry-over from other donors' samples. The rearrangement uses TRBV6-1 and TRBJ1-5; D ambiguous. In nucleotides, the CDR3 is TGTGCCAGCAGGGAGGACCTTAGCAATCAGCCCCAGCATTTT. It codes for CASREDLSNQPQHF.